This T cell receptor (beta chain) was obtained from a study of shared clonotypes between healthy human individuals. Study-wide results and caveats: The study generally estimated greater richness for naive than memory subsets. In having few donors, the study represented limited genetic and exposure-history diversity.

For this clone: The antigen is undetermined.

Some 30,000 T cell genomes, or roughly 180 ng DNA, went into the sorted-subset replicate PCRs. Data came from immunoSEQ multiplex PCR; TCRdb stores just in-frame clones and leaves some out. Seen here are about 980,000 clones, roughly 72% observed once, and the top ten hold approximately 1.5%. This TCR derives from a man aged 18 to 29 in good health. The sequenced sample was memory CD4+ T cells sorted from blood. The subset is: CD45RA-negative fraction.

The CDR3 reads CASTRGPQHF. The CDR3 nucleotides are TGTGCCAGTACTCGGGGGCCCCAGCATTTT. This chain links TRBV19 with TRBJ1-5, with D uncertain. V was shortened by 7 bases and J by 9 bases, with 7 bases between the two germline ends. There are 10 residues in the CDR3. Germline V CDR1 and CDR2: LNHDA, SQIVND (reference sequence).